The 31 T cell receptor beta chains below all came from one sample that was sequenced in a study of blood T cell repertoires in COVID-19. Sequencing was performed with immunoSEQ multiplex PCR; in TCRdb, only in-frame clones are kept and a portion is missing. The repertoire has hundreds of thousands of clones, 75% to 90% of them found once; the top ten carry 13%. Sequenced sample: peripheral blood. These receptors originate from a woman aged 70-85 years with COVID-19, enrolled during active disease.

This chain connects TRBV28 to TRBJ1-4; 10 nucleotides agree with TRBD1. Per germline, CDR1 MDHEN and CDR2 SYDVKM. The CDR3 is 14 amino acids. Trimming took 6 bases from V and 5 from J; bases not matched to a gene: 3. In DNA, the CDR3 is TGTGCCAGCAGAGACAGGGGGCGGAATGAAAAACTGTTTTTT. Amino acids: CASRDRGRNEKLFF.

This clone was seen once. This rearrangement joins TRBV13 to TRBJ2-2, with D perhaps matching TRBD2 (7 bases). Trimming took off 5 bases at V and 6 bases at J, with 22 bases between the two ends. Germline V CDR1 and CDR2: PRHDT, FYEKMQ (reference sequence). The CDR3 contains 17 residues. This chain's CDR3 is CASSRRGGSRVAGELFF. In nucleotides, the CDR3 is TGTGCCAGCAGCCGCAGGGGAGGGAGCAGGGTTGCCGGGGAGCTGTTTTTT.

The CDR3 loop reads CSVEVGGANLPNTEAFF. CDR3 DNA sequence: TGCAGCGTTGAGGTAGGGGGGGCCAACCTCCCGAACACTGAAGCTTTCTTT. V is TRBV29-1 and J is TRBJ1-1; D is perhaps TRBD1 (6 bases). Trimming removed 3 bases at V and 1 base at J, with 21 bases between. The CDR3 extends over 17 amino acids. Looked up from germline, CDR1 is SQVTM and CDR2 is ANQGSEA.

The V gene is TRBV6-5, the J gene TRBJ2-1; weak D call: TRBD2 (6 bases). V was shortened by 8 bases and J by 4 bases, with 15 bases between the two germline ends. This CDR3 contains 14 residues. CDR1 and CDR2 from the germline V gene are MNHEY and SVGAGI. Here the CDR3 DNA reads TGTGCCAGCGTCGGTAGCGGCCCATACAATGAGCAGTTCTTC. Translated, it gives CASVGSGPYNEQFF.

This clone was seen more than once but under ten times. The genes are TRBV13 and TRBJ2-7, with D possibly being TRBD2 (5 bases). In germline, CDR1 is PRHDT, CDR2 FYEKMQ (reference sequence). The CDR3 extends over 13 amino acids. The ends were cut back, 5 bases at V and 4 bases at J, with 12 bases in the middle. The CDR3 reads CASSQRGPYEQYF. The CDR3 DNA reads TGTGCCAGCAGCCAACGAGGGCCATACGAGCAGTACTTC.

The rearrangement joins TRBV11-2 to TRBJ2-3, with TRBD1 matching over 8 bases. The CDR3 covers 16 residues. CDR1 is SGHAT and CDR2 is FQNNGV in the germline V gene. V gave up 0 bases and J gave up 4 bases; unmatched junction bases: 6. CDR3 sequence (DNA): TGTGCCAGCAGCTTAGAGTGGACAGGGAGGCCAGATACGCAGTATTTT. Translating it yields CASSLEWTGRPDTQYF.

The chain uses TRBV29-1 and TRBJ2-5; maybe TRBD1 (6 bases). Germline loops: CDR1 SQVTM, CDR2 ANQGSEA. V was shortened by 5 bases and J by 1 base, with 11 bases between the two germline ends. The CDR3 extends over 13 amino acids. The CDR3 region is CSVQPTGQETQYF. The CDR3 DNA reads TGCAGCGTTCAGCCGACAGGCCAAGAGACCCAGTACTTC.

This sequence joins TRBV7-2 and TRBJ2-1, with a possible D match to TRBD2 (7 bases). The CDR3 contains 15 residues. The ends were cut back, 0 bases at V and 7 bases at J, with 13 bases in the middle. Per germline, CDR1 SGHTA and CDR2 FQGNSA. CDR3 amino acids: CASSLAGGASNEQFF. The DNA for the CDR3 is TGTGCCAGCAGCTTAGCGGGGGGGGCTTCAAATGAGCAGTTCTTC.

The V gene is TRBV5-1, the J gene TRBJ2-3, with D possibly TRBD2 on 7 matching bases. Germline CDR1 is SGHRS and CDR2 is YFSETQ. This CDR3 has 16 amino acids. Trimming pared 0 bases from V and 4 bases from J, leaving 15 bases between. The CDR3 spells CASSLVLGGAADTQYF. CDR3 DNA: TGCGCCAGCAGCTTGGTCTTAGGGGGGGCCGCAGATACGCAGTATTTT.

The rearrangement joins TRBV6-5 to TRBJ1-6; unclear D gene. CDR3 length: 14 amino acids. With 2 bases removed from V and 7 bases from J, the gap between germline ends came to 9 bases. Germline CDR1 is MNHEY and CDR2 is SVGAGI. The DNA of the CDR3 is TGTGCCAGCAGTTACCGCCCGGGGAATTCACCCCTCCACTTT. Residues: CASSYRPGNSPLHF.

The genes are TRBV9 and TRBJ2-1, with D perhaps TRBD1 (8 bases). Germline V CDR1 and CDR2: SGDLS, YYNGEE. Between the trimmed V and J ends, which lost 4 bases and 3 bases, there was a span of 14 bases. The CDR3 is made up of 15 amino acids. This CDR3 reads CASSPGGGSYNEQFF. CDR3 sequence (DNA): TGTGCCAGCAGCCCAGGGGGCGGGAGCTACAATGAGCAGTTCTTC.

The CDR3 reads CASSERVLAGTDTQYF. In DNA form, the CDR3 reads TGTGCCAGCAGTGAAAGGGTACTAGCTGGCACAGATACGCAGTATTTT. The chain is built from TRBV2 and TRBJ2-3; TRBD2 might be the D (6 bases). The CDR3 extends over 16 amino acids. V lost 2 bases to trimming and J lost 1 base, with 13 bases between them. Germline-derived CDR1 and CDR2 are SNHLY and FYNNEI.

The CDR3 reads CASSGPPGEQYF. CDR3 coding DNA: TGTGCCAGCAGCGGTCCCCCGGGCGAGCAGTACTTC. V usage is TRBV9 and J usage is TRBJ2-7; D uncertain. Germline CDR1 is SGDLS and CDR2 is YYNGEE. V was trimmed by 3 bases and J by 6 bases, leaving 10 bases between them. The CDR3 sequence is 12 residues long.

The chain employs TRBV6-6 and TRBJ1-6; TRBD1 matches at 7 bases. The CDR3 loop spans 16 amino acids. Trimming cost V 4 bases and J 6 bases; bases outside gene matches: 9. Germline-derived CDR1 and CDR2 are MNHNY and SVGAGI (reference sequence). For the CDR3, the DNA is TGTGCCAGCAGTTCGGACAGGTTTTTTCGTAATTCACCCCTCCACTTT. It specifies CASSSDRFFRNSPLHF.

V is TRBV2 and J is TRBJ1-6; 8 bases match TRBD1. The CDR3 runs to 15 residues. V was pared by 3 bases and J by 9 bases, with 7 bases of the junction left unmatched. CDR1 and CDR2 from the germline V gene are SNHLY and FYNNEI. This CDR3 reads CASSDGPGGSSPLHF. DNA of the CDR3: TGTGCCAGCAGTGACGGACCAGGGGGCTCTTCACCCCTCCACTTT.

The gene calls are TRBV7-2 and TRBJ2-1, with D hard to call. The CDR3 loop spans 15 amino acids. Germline V CDR1 and CDR2: SGHTA, FQGNSA. Trimming took off 3 bases at V and 0 bases at J, with 9 bases between the two ends. The CDR3 DNA reads as TGTGCCAGCAGCTTGTCTCGTCGCTCCTACAATGAGCAGTTCTTC. Its protein product is CASSLSRRSYNEQFF.

The rearrangement joins TRBV25-1 to TRBJ2-5; TRBD2 is a possible D gene (7 bases). With 5 bases removed from V and 5 bases from J, the gap between germline ends came to 18 bases. The CDR3 is 15 amino acids. CDR1 is MGHDK, CDR2 SYGVNS, per germline. Here the CDR3 reads CASSIGGAKDETQYF. DNA for the CDR3: TGTGCCAGCAGTATAGGGGGGGCGAAGGACGAGACCCAGTACTTC.

CDR3 protein: CASSQERRGGYTF. CDR3 nucleotides: TGTGCCAGCAGCCAAGAGCGTCGAGGAGGCTACACCTTC. The chain employs TRBV3-1 (or the pseudogene TRBV3-2) and TRBJ1-2; D call uncertain. V lost 0 bases and J 8 bases, leaving 10 bases between the germline ends. This CDR3 region has 13 residues. Germline loops: CDR1 LGHDT, CDR2 YNNKEL (reference sequence).

The chain is built from TRBV29-1 and TRBJ1-1; D is perhaps TRBD1 (5 bases). CDR3 length equals 10 residues. V was trimmed by 8 bases and J by 11 bases, leaving 15 bases between them. Germline values: CDR1 SQVTM, CDR2 ANQGSEA. The CDR3 loop reads CSTLQDQAFF. The DNA for the CDR3 is TGCAGCACCCTACAGGACCAGGCTTTCTTT.

The CDR3 DNA is TGTGCCAGCAGCTTAGAGTCCGGGGGGAATTCACCCCTCCACTTT. Translation gives CASSLESGGNSPLHF. The V call is TRBV7-9, the J call TRBJ1-6, with D perhaps matching TRBD1 (5 bases). The CDR3 totals 15 residues. The germline CDR1 and CDR2 sequences are SEHNR and FQNEAQ (reference sequence). The ends were cut back, 1 base at V and 7 bases at J, with 11 bases in the middle.

This clone is a singleton in its sample. The chain couples TRBV6-2 or TRBV6-3 to TRBJ2-2; a weak D match, TRBD2 (6 bases). CDR3 length equals 16 residues. The germline gives CDR1 MNHEY, CDR2 SVGEGT. The V gene lost 2 bases and the J gene lost 3 bases, with 13 bases spanning the gap. CDR3 amino acids: CASSYLGDSDTGELFF. The CDR3 nucleotides are TGTGCCAGCAGTTACCTAGGGGACTCCGACACCGGGGAGCTGTTTTTT.

The rearrangement links TRBV2 to TRBJ2-3, with 12 bases identical to TRBD2. CDR1 is SNHLY and CDR2 is FYNNEI in the germline V gene. The CDR3 has 15 amino acids. V lost 5 bases, J lost 5 bases, and 5 bases stayed unmatched. CDR3 sequence reads: CASSSGLAGQDTQYF. CDR3 bases: TGTGCCAGCAGTTCTGGACTAGCGGGGCAAGATACGCAGTATTTT. Full variable domain (outside the CDR3, taken from reference TRBV2 and TRBJ2-3): EPEVTQTPSHQVTQMGQEVILRCVPISNHLYFYWYRQILGQKVEFLVSFYNNEISEKSEIFDDQFSVERPDGSNFTLKIRSTKLEDSAMYFCASSSGLAGQDTQYFGPGTRLTVL.

The gene calls are TRBV6-5 and TRBJ2-7, with D possibly being TRBD2 (6 bases). Per the germline V gene, CDR1 is MNHEY and CDR2 is SVGAGI. Trimming took off 6 bases at V and 2 bases at J, with 14 bases between the two ends. The CDR3 has 14 amino acids. The CDR3 DNA reads TGTGCCAGCAGGGGCGCGGGGATTACCTACGAGCAGTACTTC. Translated, it gives CASRGAGITYEQYF.

V usage is TRBV12-3 or TRBV12-4 and J usage is TRBJ1-1; the D is unclear. CDR3 length: 13 residues. V lost 10 bases, J lost 0 bases, and 12 bases lay in between. The CDR3 bases are TGTGCCACCGTCGAGGGTATGAACACTGAAGCTTTCTTT. Its translation is CATVEGMNTEAFF.

The chain joins TRBV6-2 or TRBV6-3 to TRBJ1-1; D is perhaps TRBD1 (6 bases). Germline V lookup: CDR1 MNHEY, CDR2 SVGEGT. The CDR3 has 13 residues. The V and J ends lost 4 bases and 1 base respectively, with 7 bases between them. The DNA for the CDR3 is TGTGCCAGCAGTTGGACAGCGAACACTGAAGCTTTCTTT. Translating gives CASSWTANTEAFF.

This clone has just a few counts. The chain carries TRBV6-5 and TRBJ1-1; D call uncertain. Germline values: CDR1 MNHEY, CDR2 SVGAGI. V gave up 6 bases and J gave up 6 bases, with 11 bases separating them. This CDR3 is 12 amino acids long. The DNA for the CDR3 is TGTGCCAGCAGCGCCGGGGTCTCTGAAGCTTTCTTT. Translation: CASSAGVSEAFF.

The gene calls are TRBV28 and TRBJ1-5; 11 bases fit TRBD1. CDR3 length: 17 amino acids. Germline V gene lookup returns CDR1 MDHEN and CDR2 SYDVKM. The trim removed 6 bases at V and 2 bases at J, leaving 9 bases unmatched. This CDR3 is CASRPMGQGVGNQPQHF. The CDR3 DNA follows: TGTGCCAGCAGACCAATGGGACAGGGGGTAGGCAATCAGCCCCAGCATTTT.

The V call is TRBV10-3, the J call TRBJ2-7, with D possibly TRBD1 on 5 matching bases. The V gene lost 2 bases and the J gene lost 0 bases, with 14 bases spanning the gap. CDR3 size: 16 residues. The germline V gene has CDR1 ENHRY and CDR2 SYGVKD. The CDR3 spells CAISEVRQFYSYEQYF. The CDR3 bases are TGTGCCATCAGTGAGGTTAGACAGTTCTACTCCTACGAGCAGTACTTC.

This clone appeared once. As DNA, the CDR3 is TGTGCCAGCAGCGGGGGGGCCGTCTACGAGCAGTACTTC. It is translated as CASSGGAVYEQYF. The chain links TRBV6-5 to TRBJ2-7; TRBD2 agrees at 8 bases. V dropped 6 bases and J dropped 3; count of bases not matched to a gene: 4. Germline V gene lookup returns CDR1 MNHEY and CDR2 SVGAGI. The CDR3 spans 13 residues.

This chain connects TRBV5-1 to TRBJ1-4; D unclear. CDR1 SGHRS and CDR2 YFSETQ come from the germline V gene. This CDR3 region has 14 residues. The V gene lost 4 bases and the J gene lost 0 bases, with 7 bases spanning the gap. DNA for the CDR3: TGCGCCAGCAGCCACAGCTCAACTAATGAAAAACTGTTTTTT. Translation gives CASSHSSTNEKLFF. The full variable domain, its missing parts supplied by reference TRBV5-1 and TRBJ1-4, is KAGVTQTPRYLIKTRGQQVTLSCSPISGHRSVSWYQQTPGQGLQFLFEYFSETQRNKGNFPGRFSGRQFSNSRSEMNVSTLELGDSALYLCASSHSSTNEKLFFGSGTQLSVL.

J is TRBJ2-1 and V is TRBV7-7; 10 bases map to TRBD2. Germline V gene lookup returns CDR1 SSHAT and CDR2 FNYEAQ (reference sequence). This CDR3 spans 18 amino acids. Losses at the gene ends were 3 bases for V and 0 bases for J; bases not matched to a gene: 8. The CDR3 protein is CASSFSSGGPSSYNEQFF. CDR3 DNA: TGTGCCAGCAGCTTCAGTAGCGGGGGGCCCAGCTCCTACAATGAGCAGTTCTTC.